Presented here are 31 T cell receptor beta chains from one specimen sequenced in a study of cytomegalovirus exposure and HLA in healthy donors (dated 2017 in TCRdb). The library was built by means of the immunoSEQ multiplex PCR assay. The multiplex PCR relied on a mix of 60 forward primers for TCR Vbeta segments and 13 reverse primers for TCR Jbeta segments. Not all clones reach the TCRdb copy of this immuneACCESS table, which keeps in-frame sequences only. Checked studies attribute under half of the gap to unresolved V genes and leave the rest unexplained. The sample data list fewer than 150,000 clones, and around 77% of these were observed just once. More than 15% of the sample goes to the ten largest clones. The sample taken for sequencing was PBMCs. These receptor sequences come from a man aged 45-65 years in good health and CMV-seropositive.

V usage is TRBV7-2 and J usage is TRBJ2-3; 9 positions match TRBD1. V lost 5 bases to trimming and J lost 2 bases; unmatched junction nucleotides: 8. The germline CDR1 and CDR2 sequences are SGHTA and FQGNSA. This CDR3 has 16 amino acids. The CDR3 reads CASSHRDRVITDTQYF. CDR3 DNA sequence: TGTGCCAGCAGCCACCGGGACAGGGTTATCACAGATACGCAGTATTTT. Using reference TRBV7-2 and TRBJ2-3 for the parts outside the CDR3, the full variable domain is GAGVSQSPSNKVTEKGKDVELRCDPISGHTALYWYRQSLGQGLEFLIYFQGNSAPDKSGLPSDRFSAERTGGSVSTLTIQRTQQEDSAVYLCASSHRDRVITDTQYFGPGTRLTVL.

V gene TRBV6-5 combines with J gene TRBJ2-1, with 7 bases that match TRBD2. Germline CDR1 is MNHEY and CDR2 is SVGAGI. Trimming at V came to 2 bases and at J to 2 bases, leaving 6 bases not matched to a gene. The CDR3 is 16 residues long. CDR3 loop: CASSYDLAAPYNEQFF. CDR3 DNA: TGTGCCAGCAGTTACGATCTAGCGGCGCCCTACAATGAGCAGTTCTTC.

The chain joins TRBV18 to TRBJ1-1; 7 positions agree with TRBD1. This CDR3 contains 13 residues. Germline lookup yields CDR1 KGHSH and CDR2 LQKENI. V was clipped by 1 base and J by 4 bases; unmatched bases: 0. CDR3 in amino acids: CASSPQGATEAFF. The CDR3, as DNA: TGTGCCAGCTCACCACAGGGGGCCACTGAAGCTTTCTTT. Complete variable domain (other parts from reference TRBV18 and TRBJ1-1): NAGVMQNPRHLVRRRGQEARLRCSPMKGHSHVYWYRQLPEEGLKFMVYLQKENIIDESGMPKERFSAEFPKEGPSILRIQQVVRGDSAAYFCASSPQGATEAFFGQGTRLTVV.

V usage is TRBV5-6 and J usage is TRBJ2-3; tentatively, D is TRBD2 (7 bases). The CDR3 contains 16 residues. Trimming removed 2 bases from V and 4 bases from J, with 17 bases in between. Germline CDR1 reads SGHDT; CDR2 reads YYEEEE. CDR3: CASSLGGGSLADTQYF. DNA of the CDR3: TGTGCCAGCAGCTTAGGGGGGGGCAGTTTGGCAGATACGCAGTATTTT.

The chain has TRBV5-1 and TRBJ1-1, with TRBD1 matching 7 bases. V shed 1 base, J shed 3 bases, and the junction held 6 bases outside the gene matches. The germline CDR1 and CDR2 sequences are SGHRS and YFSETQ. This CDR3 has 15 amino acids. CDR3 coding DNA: TGCGCCAGCAGCTTGATCCCCGGGACAGACACTGAAGCTTTCTTT. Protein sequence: CASSLIPGTDTEAFF.

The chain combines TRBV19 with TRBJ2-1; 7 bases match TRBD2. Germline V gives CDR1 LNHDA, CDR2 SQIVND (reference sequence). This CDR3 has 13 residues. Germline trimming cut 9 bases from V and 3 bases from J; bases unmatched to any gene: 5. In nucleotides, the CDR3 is TGTGCCAGCCTAAGCGGGGTCTACAATGAGCAGTTCTTC. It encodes CASLSGVYNEQFF.

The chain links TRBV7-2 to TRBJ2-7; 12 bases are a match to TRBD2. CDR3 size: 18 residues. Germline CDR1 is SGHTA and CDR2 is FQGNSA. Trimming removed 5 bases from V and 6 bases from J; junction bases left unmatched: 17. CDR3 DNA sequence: TGTGCCAGCAGCCCCGGATCCCTAGCGGGGGGGCTTAGCTCCGAGCAGTACTTC. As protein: CASSPGSLAGGLSSEQYF.

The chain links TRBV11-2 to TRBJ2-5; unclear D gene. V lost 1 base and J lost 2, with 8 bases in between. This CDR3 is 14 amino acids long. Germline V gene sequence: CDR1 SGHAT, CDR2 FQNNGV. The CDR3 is CASSLGWSQETQYF. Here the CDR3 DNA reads TGTGCCAGCAGCTTAGGATGGAGTCAAGAGACCCAGTACTTC.

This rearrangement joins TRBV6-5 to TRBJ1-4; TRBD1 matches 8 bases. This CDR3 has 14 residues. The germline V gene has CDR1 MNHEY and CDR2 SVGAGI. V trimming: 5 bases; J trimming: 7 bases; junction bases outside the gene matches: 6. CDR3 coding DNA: TGTGCCAGCAGTCTACAGGGGGGGACTGAAAAACTGTTTTTT. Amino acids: CASSLQGGTEKLFF.

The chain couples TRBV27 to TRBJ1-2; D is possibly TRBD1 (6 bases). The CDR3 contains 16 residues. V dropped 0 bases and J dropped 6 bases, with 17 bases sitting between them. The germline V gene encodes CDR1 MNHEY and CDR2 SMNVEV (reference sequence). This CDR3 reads CASSLSWGHRAHGYTF. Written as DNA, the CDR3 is TGTGCCAGCAGTTTATCTTGGGGGCACAGGGCGCATGGCTACACCTTC.

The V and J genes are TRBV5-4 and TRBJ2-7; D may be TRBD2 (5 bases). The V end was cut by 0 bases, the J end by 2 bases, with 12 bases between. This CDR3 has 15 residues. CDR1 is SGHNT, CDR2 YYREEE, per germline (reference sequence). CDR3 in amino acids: CASSLERGSTYEQYF. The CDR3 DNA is TGTGCCAGCAGCTTGGAACGGGGTTCTACCTACGAGCAGTACTTC.

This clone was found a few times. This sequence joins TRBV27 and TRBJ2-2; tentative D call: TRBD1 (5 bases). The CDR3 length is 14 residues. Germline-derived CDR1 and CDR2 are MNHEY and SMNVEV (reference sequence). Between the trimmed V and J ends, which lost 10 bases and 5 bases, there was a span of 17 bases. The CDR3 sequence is CATKDMVKTGELFF. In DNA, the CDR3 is TGTGCCACCAAGGACATGGTTAAAACCGGGGAGCTGTTTTTT.

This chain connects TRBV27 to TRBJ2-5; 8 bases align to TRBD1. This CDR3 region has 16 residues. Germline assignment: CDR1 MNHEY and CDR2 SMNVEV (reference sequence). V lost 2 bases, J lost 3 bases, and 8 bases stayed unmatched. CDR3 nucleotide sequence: TGTGCCAGCAGTTTAAGGGGGACAGGAGCCAAAGAGACCCAGTACTTC. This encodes CASSLRGTGAKETQYF.

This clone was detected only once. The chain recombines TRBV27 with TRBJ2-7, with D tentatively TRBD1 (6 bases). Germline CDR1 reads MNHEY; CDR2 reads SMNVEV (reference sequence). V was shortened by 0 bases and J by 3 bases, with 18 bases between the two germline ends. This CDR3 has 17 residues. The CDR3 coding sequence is TGTGCCAGCAGTTTATCCGCTCAGGGGCCTGCTGGCTACGAGCAGTACTTC. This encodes CASSLSAQGPAGYEQYF.

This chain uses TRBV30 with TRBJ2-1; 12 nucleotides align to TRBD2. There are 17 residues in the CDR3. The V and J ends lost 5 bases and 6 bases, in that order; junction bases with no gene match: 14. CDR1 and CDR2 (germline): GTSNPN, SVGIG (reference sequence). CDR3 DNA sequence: TGTGCCTGGGCCTCGACTAGCGGGAGATCCTTTATCAATGAGCAGTTCTTC. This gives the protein CAWASTSGRSFINEQFF. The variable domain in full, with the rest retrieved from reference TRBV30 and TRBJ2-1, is SQTIHQWPATLVQPVGSPLSLECTVEGTSNPNLYWYRQAAGRGLQLLFYSVGIGQISSEVPQNLSASRPQDRQFILSSKKLLLSDSGFYLCAWASTSGRSFINEQFFGPGTRLTVL.

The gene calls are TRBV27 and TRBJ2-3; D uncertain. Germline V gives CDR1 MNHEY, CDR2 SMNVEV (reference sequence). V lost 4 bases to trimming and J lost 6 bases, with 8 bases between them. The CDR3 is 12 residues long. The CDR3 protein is CASSSAADTQYF. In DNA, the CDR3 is TGTGCCAGCAGTTCAGCAGCGGATACGCAGTATTTT.

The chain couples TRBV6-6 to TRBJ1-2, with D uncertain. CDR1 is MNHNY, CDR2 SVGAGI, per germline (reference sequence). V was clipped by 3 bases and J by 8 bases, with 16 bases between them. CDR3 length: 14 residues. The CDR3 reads CASSYFSGSSGYTF. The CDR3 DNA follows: TGTGCCAGCAGTTATTTTTCGGGGTCTTCGGGCTACACCTTC.

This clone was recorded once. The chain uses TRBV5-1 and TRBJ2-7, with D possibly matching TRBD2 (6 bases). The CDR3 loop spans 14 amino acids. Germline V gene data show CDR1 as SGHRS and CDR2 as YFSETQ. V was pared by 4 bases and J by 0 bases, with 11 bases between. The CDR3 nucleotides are TGCGCCAGCAGCCCTAGGGACTTCTCCTACGAGCAGTACTTC. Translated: CASSPRDFSYEQYF.

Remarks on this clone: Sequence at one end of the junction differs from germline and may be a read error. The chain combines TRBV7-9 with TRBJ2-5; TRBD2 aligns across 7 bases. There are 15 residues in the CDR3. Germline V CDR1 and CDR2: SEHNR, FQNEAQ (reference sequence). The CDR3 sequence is CSSSPRGGSGETQYF. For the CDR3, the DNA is TGTTCCAGCAGCCCCCGGGGAGGGAGTGGGGAGACCCAGTACTTC. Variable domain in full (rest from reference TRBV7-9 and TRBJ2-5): DTGVSQNPRHKITKRGQNVTFRCDPISEHNRLYWYRQTLGQGPEFLTYFQNEAQLEKSRLLSDRFSAERPKGSFSTLEIQRTEQGDSAMYLCSSSPRGGSGETQYFGPGTRLLVL.

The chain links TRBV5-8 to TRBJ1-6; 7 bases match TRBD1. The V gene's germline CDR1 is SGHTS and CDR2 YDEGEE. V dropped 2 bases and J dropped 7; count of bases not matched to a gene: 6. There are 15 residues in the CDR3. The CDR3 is CASSFGTATNSPLHF. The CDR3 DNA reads TGTGCCAGCAGCTTTGGGACAGCAACCAATTCACCCCTCCACTTT.

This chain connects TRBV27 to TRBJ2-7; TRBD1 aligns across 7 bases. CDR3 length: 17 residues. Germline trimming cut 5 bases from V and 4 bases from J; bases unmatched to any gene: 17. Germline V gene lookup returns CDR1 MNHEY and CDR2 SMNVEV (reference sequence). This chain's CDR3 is CASSPPAIDRVGYEQYF. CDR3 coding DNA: TGTGCCAGCAGTCCACCAGCCATAGACAGGGTAGGGTACGAGCAGTACTTC.

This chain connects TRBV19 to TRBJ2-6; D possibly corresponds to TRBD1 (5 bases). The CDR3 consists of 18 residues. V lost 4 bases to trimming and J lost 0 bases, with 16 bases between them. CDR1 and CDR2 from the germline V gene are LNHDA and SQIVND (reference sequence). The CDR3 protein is CASSTPPRASSGANVLTF. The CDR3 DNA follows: TGTGCCAGTAGTACCCCCCCCAGGGCCAGCTCTGGGGCCAACGTCCTGACTTTC.

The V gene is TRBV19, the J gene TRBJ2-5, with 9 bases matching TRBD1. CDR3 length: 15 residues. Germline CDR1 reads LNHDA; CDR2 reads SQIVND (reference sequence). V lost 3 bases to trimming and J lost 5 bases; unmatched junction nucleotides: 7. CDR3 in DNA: TGTGCCAGTAGTATGGGGACAGGGTCCCACGAGACCCAGTACTTC. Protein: CASSMGTGSHETQYF.

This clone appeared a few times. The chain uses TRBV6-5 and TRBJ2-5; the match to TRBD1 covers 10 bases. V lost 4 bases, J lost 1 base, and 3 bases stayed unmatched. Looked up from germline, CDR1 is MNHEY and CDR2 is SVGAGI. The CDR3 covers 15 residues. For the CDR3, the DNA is TGTGCCAGCAGTTTCCGGACAGGGGGCCAAGAGACCCAGTACTTC. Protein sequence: CASSFRTGGQETQYF.

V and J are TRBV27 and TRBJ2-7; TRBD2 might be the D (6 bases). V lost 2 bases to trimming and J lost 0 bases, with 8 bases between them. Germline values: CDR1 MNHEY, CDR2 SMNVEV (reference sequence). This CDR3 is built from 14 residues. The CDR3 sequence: CASSLKRASYEQYF. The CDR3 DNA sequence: TGTGCCAGCAGTTTAAAGCGGGCCTCCTACGAGCAGTACTTC.

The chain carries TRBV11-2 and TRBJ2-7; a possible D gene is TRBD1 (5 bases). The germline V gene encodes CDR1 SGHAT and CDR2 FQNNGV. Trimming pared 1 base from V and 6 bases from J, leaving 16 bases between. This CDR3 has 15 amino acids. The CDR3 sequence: CASSLVAGPTGEQYF. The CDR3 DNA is TGTGCCAGCAGCTTAGTAGCAGGGCCGACGGGCGAGCAGTACTTC.

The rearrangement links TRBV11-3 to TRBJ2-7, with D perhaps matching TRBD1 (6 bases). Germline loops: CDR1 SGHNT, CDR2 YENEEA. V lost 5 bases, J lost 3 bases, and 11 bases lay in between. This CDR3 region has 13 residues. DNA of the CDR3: TGTGCCAGCAGCCCAGGGGATGACTACGAGCAGTACTTC. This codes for CASSPGDDYEQYF.

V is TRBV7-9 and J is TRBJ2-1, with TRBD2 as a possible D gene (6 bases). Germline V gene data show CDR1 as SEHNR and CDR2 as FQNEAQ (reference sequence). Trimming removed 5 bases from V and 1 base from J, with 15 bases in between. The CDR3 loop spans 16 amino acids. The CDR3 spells CASSPKQRVSYNEQFF. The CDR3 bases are TGTGCCAGCAGCCCAAAACAGCGGGTGTCCTACAATGAGCAGTTCTTC.

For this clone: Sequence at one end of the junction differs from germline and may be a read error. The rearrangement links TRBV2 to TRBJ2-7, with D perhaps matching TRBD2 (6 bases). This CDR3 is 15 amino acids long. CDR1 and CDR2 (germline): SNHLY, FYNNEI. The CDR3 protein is CTSSPGLTATYEQYF. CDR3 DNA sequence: TGTACCAGCAGCCCGGGACTCACGGCCACCTACGAGCAGTACTTC.

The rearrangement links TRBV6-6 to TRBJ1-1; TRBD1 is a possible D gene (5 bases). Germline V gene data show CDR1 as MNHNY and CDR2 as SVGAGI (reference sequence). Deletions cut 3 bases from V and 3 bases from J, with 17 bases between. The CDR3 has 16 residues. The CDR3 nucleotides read TGTGCCAGCAGTTATAGGACATTAGATTGGGACACTGAAGCTTTCTTT. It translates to CASSYRTLDWDTEAFF.

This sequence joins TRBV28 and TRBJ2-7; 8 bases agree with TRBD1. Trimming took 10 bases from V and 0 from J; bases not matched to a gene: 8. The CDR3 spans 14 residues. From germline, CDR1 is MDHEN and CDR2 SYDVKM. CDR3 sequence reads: CATYGQGTSYEQYF. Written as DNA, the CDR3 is TGTGCCACCTACGGACAGGGAACCTCCTACGAGCAGTACTTC.